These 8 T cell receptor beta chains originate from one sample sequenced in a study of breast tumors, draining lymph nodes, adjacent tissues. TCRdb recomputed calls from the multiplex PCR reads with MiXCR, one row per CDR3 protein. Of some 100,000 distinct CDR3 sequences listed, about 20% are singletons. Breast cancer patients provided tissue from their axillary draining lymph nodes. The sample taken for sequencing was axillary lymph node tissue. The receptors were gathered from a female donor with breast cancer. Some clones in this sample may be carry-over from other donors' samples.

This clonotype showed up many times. The CDR3 DNA reads TGTGCCAGTAGTATGGGGACACAGGGGCACGAGCAGTACTTC. This translates into CASSMGTQGHEQYF. This rearrangement joins TRBV19 to TRBJ2-7; 7 bases match TRBD1. This CDR3 spans 14 amino acids. Germline V gene lookup returns CDR1 LNHDA and CDR2 SQIVND (reference sequence). The V segment lost 3 bases and the J segment 5 bases; nucleotides outside the gene matches: 7.

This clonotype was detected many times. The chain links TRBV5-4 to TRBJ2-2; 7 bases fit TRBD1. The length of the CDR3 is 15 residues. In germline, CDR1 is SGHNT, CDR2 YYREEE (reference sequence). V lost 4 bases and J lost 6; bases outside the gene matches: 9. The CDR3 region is CASSVGGHLAGELFF. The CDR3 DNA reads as TGTGCCAGCAGCGTAGGGGGCCACCTGGCCGGGGAGCTGTTTTTT.

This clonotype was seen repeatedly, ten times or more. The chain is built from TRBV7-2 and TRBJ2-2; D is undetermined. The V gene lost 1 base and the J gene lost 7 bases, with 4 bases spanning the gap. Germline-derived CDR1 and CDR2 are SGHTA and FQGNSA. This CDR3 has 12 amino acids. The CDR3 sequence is CASSLGVGELFF. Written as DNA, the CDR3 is TGTGCCAGCAGCTTAGGGGTCGGGGAGCTGTTTTTT.

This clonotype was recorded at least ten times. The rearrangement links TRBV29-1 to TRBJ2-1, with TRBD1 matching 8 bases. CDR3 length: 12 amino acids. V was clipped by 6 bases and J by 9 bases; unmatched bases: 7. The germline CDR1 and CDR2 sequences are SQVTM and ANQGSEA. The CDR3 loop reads CSVDWTGLEQFF. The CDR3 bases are TGCAGCGTAGACTGGACAGGGCTTGAGCAGTTCTTC.

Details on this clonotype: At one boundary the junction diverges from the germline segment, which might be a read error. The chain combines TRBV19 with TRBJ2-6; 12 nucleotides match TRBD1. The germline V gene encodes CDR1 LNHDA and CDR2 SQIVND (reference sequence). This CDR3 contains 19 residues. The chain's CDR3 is CASSIFGTGGSGGANVLTF. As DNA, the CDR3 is TGTGCCAGTAGTATATTCGGGACAGGGGGCTCGGGCGGGGCCAATGTCCTGACTTTC.

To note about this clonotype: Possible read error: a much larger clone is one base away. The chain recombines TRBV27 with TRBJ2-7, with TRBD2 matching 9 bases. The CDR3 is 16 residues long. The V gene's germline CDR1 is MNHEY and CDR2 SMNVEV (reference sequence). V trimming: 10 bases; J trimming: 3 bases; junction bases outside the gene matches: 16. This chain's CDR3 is CANRLGGRARNYEQYF. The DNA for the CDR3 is TGTGCCAACCGCCTCGGCGGGAGGGCCCGTAACTACGAGCAGTACTTC.

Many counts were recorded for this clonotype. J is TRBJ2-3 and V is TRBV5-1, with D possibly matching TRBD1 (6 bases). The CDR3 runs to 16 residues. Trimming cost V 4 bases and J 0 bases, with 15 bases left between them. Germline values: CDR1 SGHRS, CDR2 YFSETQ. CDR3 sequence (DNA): TGCGCCAGCAGCCAGGACAGACCTTCTAGCACAGATACGCAGTATTTT. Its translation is CASSQDRPSSTDTQYF.

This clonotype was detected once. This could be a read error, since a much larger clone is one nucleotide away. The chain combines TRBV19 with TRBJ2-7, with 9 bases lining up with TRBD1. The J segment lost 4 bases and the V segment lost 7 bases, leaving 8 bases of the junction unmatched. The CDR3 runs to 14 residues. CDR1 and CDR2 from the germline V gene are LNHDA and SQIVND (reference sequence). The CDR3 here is CASIMGTGSYEQYF. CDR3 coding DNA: TGTGCCAGTATTATGGGGACAGGGAGTTACGAGCAGTACTTC.